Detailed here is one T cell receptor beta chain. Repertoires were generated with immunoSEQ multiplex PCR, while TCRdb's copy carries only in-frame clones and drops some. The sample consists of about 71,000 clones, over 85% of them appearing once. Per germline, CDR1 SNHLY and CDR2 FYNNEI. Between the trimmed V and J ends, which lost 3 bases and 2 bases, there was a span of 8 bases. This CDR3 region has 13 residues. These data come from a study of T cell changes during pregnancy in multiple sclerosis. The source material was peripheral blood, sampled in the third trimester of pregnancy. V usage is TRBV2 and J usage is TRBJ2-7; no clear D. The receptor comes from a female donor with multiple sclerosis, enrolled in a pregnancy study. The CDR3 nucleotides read TGTGCCAGCAGTGACGGAGCCACCTACGAGCAGTACTTC. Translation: CASSDGATYEQYF.